The entry below describes one TCR beta chain. The antigen is unknown. This entry comes from a study of cytomegalovirus exposure and HLA in healthy donors. Across the study: Roughly 170 million T cells yielded 100 million or so unique TCR beta sequences in earlier analysis. Notes on the study in general: In an earlier analysis, most TCR beta V segments were productive about 87% or about 30% of the time. For cytomegalovirus status, the classifier reportedly gave diagnoses with high specificity and sensitivity. In a later analysis, several top co-occurrence clusters appeared linked to parvovirus B19, influenza, CMV and Epstein-Barr virus.

With 60 Vbeta and 13 Jbeta primers, the PCR was carried out. Assay used: immunoSEQ multiplex PCR; TCRdb lists only in-frame clones, some missing. Among approximately 140,000 clones listed, 75% to 85% were seen once. V lost 0 bases and J lost 4; bases outside the gene matches: 9. Germline CDR1 reads SGHRS; CDR2 reads YFSETQ. This CDR3 region has 17 residues. The sequence came from a man aged 50 or older in good health and CMV-seronegative. The chain is built from TRBV5-1 and TRBJ1-3; 8 nucleotides match TRBD1. Sequencing was performed on PBMCs. The CDR3 is CASSLGTGLDWGNTIYF. Written as DNA, the CDR3 is TGCGCCAGCAGCTTGGGGACAGGGCTTGATTGGGGAAACACCATATATTTT.